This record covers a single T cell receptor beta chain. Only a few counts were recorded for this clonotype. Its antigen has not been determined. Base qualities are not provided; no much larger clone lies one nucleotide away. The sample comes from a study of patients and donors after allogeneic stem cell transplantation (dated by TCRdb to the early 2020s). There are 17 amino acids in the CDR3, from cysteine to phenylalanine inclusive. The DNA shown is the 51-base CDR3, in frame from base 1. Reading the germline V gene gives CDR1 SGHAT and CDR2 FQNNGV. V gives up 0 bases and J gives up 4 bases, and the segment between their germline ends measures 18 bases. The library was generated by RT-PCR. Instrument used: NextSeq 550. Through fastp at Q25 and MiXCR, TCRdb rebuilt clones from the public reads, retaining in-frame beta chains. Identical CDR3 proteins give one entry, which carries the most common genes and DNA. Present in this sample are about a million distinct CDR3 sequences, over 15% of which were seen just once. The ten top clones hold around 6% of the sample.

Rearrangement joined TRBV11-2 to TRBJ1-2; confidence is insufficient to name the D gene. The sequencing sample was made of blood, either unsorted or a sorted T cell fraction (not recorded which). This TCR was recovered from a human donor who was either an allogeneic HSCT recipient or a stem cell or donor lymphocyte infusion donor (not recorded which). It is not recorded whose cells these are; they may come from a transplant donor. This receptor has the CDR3 CASSLDRAARGGYGYTF. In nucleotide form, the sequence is TGTGCCAGCAGCTTAGATCGGGCAGCACGGGGTGGCTATGGCTACACCTTC.